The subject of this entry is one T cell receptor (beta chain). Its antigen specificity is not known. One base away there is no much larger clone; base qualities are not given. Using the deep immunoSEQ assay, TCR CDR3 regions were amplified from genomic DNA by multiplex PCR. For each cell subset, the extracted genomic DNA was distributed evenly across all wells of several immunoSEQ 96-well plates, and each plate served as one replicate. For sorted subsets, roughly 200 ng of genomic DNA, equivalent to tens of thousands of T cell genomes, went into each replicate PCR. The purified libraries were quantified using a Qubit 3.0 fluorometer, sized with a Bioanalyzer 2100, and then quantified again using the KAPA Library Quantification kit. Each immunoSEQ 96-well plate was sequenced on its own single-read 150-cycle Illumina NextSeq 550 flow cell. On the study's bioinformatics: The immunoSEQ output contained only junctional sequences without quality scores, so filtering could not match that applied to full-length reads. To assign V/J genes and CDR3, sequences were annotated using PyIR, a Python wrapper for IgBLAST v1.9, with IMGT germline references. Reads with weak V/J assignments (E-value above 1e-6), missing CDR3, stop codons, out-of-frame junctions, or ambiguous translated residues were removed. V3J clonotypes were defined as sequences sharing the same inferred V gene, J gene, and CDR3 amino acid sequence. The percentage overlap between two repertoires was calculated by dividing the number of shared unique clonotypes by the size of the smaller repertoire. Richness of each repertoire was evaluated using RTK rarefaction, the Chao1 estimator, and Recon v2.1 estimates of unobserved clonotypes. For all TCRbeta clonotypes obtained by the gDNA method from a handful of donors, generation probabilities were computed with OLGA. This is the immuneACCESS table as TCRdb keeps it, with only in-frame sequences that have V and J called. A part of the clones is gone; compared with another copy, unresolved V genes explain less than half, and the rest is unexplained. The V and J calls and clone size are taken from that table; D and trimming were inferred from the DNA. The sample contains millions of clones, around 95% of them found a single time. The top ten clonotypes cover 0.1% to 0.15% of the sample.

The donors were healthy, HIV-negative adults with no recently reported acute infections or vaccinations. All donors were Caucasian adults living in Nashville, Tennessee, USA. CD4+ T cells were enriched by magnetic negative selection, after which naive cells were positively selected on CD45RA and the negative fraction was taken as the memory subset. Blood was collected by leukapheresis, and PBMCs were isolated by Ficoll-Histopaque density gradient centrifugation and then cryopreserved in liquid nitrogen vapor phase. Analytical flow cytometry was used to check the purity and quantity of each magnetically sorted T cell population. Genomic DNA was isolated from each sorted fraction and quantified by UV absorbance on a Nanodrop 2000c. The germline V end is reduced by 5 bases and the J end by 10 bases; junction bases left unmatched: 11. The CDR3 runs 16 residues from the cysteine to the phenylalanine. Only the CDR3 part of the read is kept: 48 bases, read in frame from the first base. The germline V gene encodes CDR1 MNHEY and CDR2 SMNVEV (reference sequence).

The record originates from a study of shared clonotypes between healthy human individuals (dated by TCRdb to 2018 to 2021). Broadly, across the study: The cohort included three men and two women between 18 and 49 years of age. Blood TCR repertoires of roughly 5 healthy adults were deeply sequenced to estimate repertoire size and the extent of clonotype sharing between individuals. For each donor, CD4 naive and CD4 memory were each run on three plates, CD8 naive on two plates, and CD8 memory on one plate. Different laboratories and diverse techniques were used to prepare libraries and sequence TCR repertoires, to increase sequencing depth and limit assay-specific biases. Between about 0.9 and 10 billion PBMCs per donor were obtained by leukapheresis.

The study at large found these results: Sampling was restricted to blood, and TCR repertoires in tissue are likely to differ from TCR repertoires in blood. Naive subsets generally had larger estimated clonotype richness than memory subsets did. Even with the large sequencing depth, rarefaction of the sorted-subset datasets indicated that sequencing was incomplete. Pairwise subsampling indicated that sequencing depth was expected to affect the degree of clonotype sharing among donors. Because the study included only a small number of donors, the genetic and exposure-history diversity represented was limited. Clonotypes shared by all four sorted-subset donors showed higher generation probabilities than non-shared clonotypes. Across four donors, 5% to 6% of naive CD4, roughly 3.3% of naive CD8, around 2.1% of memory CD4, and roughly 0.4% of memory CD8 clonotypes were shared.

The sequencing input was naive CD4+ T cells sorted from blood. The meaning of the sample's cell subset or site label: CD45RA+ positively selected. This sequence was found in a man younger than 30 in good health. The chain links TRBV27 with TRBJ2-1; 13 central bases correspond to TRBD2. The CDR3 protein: CASSPRGLAGVGEQFF. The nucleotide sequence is TGTGCCAGCAGTCCACGCGGACTAGCGGGAGTCGGCGAGCAGTTCTTC.